These T cell receptor beta chains were read from a single sample in a study of T and B cells in COVID-19 patients. TCRdb used MiXCR to reprocess the multiplex PCR reads, holding one entry per CDR3 protein. The sample contains roughly 7,000 distinct CDR3 sequences, roughly 20% of which appear only once. Sequenced sample: blood. The receptors were sampled from a human donor who had recovered from COVID-19. The CDR3 runs from the conserved cysteine through the conserved F or W. D genes are given only for firm matches. Rows give clone size only sometimes, using once, few, many, or a class for an expanded clone.

size: few; D: NA; J: TRBJ2-5; length: 13; V: TRBV7-2; CDR3: CASSLEGGETQYF; DNA: TGTGCCAGCAGCTTAGAAGGAGGTGAGACCCAGTACTTC
size: NA; D: NA; J: TRBJ1-2; length: 14; V: TRBV5-4; CDR3: CASSYQGSGYGYTF; DNA: TGTGCCAGCAGCTACCAGGGGTCGGGATATGGCTACACCTTC
size: many; D: NA; J: TRBJ1-6; length: 15; V: TRBV7-9; CDR3: CASSQRQAGNSPLHF; DNA: TGTGCCAGCAGCCAAAGACAGGCTGGTAATTCACCCCTCCACTTT
size: medium-sized; D: TRBD1; J: TRBJ1-6; length: 13; V: TRBV18; CDR3: CASSPTGDSPLHF; DNA: TGTGCCAGCTCTCCCACAGGGGATTCACCCCTCCACTTT
size: medium-sized; D: NA; J: TRBJ2-5; length: 12; V: TRBV15; CDR3: CATSRSRETQYF; DNA: TGTGCCACCAGCAGATCCAGGGAGACCCAGTACTTC
size: few; D: TRBD2; J: TRBJ2-7; length: 14; V: TRBV6-6; CDR3: CASSYGGTTYEQYF; DNA: TGTGCCAGCAGTTACGGCGGGACTACCTACGAGCAGTACTTC
size: few; D: NA; J: TRBJ1-3; length: 13; V: TRBV12-3/TRBV12-4; CDR3: CASSQDGGNTIYF; DNA: TGTGCCAGCAGCCAGGACGGTGGAAACACCATATATTTT
size: many; D: NA; J: TRBJ2-3; length: 14; V: TRBV6-4; CDR3: CASSVGLASDTQYF; DNA: TGTGCCAGCAGTGTTGGGTTAGCTTCAGATACGCAGTATTTT
size: few; D: NA; J: TRBJ2-7; length: 12; V: TRBV7-2; CDR3: CASSQRFYEQYF; DNA: TGTGCCAGCAGCCAGAGGTTTTACGAGCAGTACTTC
size: NA; D: NA; J: TRBJ2-7; length: 10; V: TRBV5-1; CDR3: CASSFYEQYF; DNA: TGCGCCAGCAGCTTCTACGAGCAGTACTTC
size: many; D: NA; J: TRBJ1-1; length: 14; V: TRBV19; CDR3: CASSIAGRPWVAFF; DNA: TGTGCCAGTAGTATAGCTGGCCGGCCTTGGGTGGCTTTCTTT
size: NA; D: NA; J: TRBJ1-2; length: 14; V: TRBV30; CDR3: CAWAGDGPNYGYTF; DNA: TGTGCCTGGGCAGGGGACGGACCTAACTATGGCTACACCTTC
size: NA; D: TRBD1; J: TRBJ1-5; length: 14; V: TRBV28; CDR3: CASSLSQGAQPQHF; DNA: TGTGCCAGCAGTTTAAGTCAGGGGGCTCAGCCCCAGCATTTT
size: medium-sized; D: NA; J: TRBJ2-7; length: 13; V: TRBV6-1; CDR3: CASRLTSSYEQYF; DNA: TGTGCCAGCAGGCTGACTAGCTCCTACGAGCAGTACTTC
size: few; D: TRBD2; J: TRBJ2-3; length: 16; V: TRBV24-1; CDR3: CATSDPTSGEADTQYF; DNA: TGTGCCACCAGTGACCCGACTAGCGGGGAGGCAGATACGCAGTATTTT
size: NA; D: TRBD1; J: TRBJ1-5; length: 16; V: TRBV19; CDR3: CASSGGTGGASQPQHF; DNA: TGTGCCAGTAGTGGGGGGACAGGGGGCGCATCTCAGCCCCAGCATTTT
size: NA; D: NA; J: TRBJ2-1; length: 16; V: TRBV4-1; CDR3: CASSPLGVSSYNEQFF; DNA: TGCGCCAGCAGCCCCCTGGGCGTGAGCTCCTACAATGAGCAGTTCTTC
size: NA; D: NA; J: TRBJ1-1; length: 15; V: TRBV7-2; CDR3: CASSPSQGALAEAFF; DNA: TGTGCCAGCAGCCCATCACAGGGAGCCCTTGCTGAAGCTTTCTTT
size: few; D: NA; J: TRBJ1-6; length: 16; V: TRBV5-4; CDR3: CASSQVVAGSNSPLHF; DNA: TGTGCCAGCAGCCAAGTCGTAGCTGGAAGCAATTCACCCCTCCACTTT
size: NA; D: NA; J: TRBJ2-7; length: 16; V: TRBV4-1; CDR3: CASSQGWAQGRAEQYF; DNA: TGCGCCAGCAGCCAAGGCTGGGCACAGGGCCGGGCGGAGCAGTACTTC
size: few; D: NA; J: TRBJ1-4; length: 14; V: TRBV5-1; CDR3: CASSTSQGVEKLFF; DNA: TGCGCCAGCAGCACTTCTCAAGGTGTTGAAAAACTGTTTTTT
size: NA; D: TRBD2; J: TRBJ2-3; length: 17; V: TRBV19; CDR3: CASSIGGSGGASDTQYF; DNA: TGTGCCAGTAGTATAGGGGGTAGCGGGGGGGCATCAGATACGCAGTATTTT
size: NA; D: NA; J: TRBJ2-7; length: 15; V: TRBV20-1; CDR3: CSAETGLSGTYEQYF; DNA: TGCAGTGCAGAAACGGGACTCTCGGGGACCTACGAGCAGTACTTC
size: NA; D: NA; J: TRBJ1-6; length: 14; V: TRBV21-1; CDR3: CAQTKGCRKSPLHF; DNA: TGTGCGCAGACCAAAGGATGCAGAAAATCACCCCTCCACTTT
size: medium-sized; D: NA; J: TRBJ1-4; length: 13; V: TRBV18; CDR3: CASSQGRNEKLFF; DNA: TGTGCCAGCTCACAGGGACGGAATGAAAAACTGTTTTTT
size: NA; D: TRBD1; J: TRBJ2-7; length: 16; V: TRBV19; CDR3: CASSTSGTGKSYEQYF; DNA: TGTGCCAGTAGTACCTCCGGGACAGGGAAGTCCTACGAGCAGTACTTC
size: NA; D: NA; J: TRBJ1-4; length: 15; V: TRBV7-2; CDR3: CASSLTTEYNEKLFF; DNA: TGTGCCAGCAGTTTGACGACCGAGTATAATGAAAAACTGTTTTTT
size: medium-sized; D: NA; J: TRBJ1-2; length: 13; V: TRBV5-6; CDR3: CASIQGANYGYTF; DNA: TGTGCCAGCATTCAGGGTGCTAACTATGGCTACACCTTC
size: few; D: NA; J: TRBJ1-1; length: 13; V: TRBV30; CDR3: CAWKVLGSAEAFF; DNA: TGTGCCTGGAAAGTGTTGGGGAGCGCTGAAGCTTTCTTT
size: NA; D: NA; J: TRBJ2-5; length: 13; V: TRBV5-1; CDR3: CASSLLVQGTQYF; DNA: TGCGCCAGCAGCTTGTTAGTTCAGGGGACCCAGTACTTC
size: medium-sized; D: TRBD2; J: TRBJ2-5; length: 13; V: TRBV29-1; CDR3: CSVEDTGGRTQYF; DNA: TGCAGCGTTGAAGATACCGGGGGGAGGACCCAGTACTTC
size: medium-sized; D: TRBD1; J: TRBJ1-6; length: 14; V: TRBV30; CDR3: CAWARTGSNSPLHF; DNA: TGTGCCTGGGCACGGACAGGGAGTAATTCACCCCTCCACTTT
size: few; D: NA; J: TRBJ2-2; length: 13; V: TRBV20-1; CDR3: CSARGQNTGELFF; DNA: TGCAGTGCTAGAGGGCAAAACACCGGGGAGCTGTTTTTT
size: NA; D: TRBD2; J: TRBJ2-1; length: 15; V: TRBV20-1; CDR3: CSASIERGAINEQFF; DNA: TGCAGTGCTAGCATTGAGCGGGGGGCGATCAATGAGCAGTTCTTC